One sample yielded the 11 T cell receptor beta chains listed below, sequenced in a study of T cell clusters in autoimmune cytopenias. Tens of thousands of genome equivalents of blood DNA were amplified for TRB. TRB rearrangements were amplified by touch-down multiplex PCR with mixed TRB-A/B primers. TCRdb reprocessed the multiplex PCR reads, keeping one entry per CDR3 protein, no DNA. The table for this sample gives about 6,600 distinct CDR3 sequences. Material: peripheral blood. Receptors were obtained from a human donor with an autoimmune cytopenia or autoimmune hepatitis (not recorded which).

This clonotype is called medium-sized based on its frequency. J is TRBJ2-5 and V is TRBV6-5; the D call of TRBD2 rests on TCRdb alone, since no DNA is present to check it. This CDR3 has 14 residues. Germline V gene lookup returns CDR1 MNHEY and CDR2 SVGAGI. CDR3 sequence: CASSLAGGEETQYF.

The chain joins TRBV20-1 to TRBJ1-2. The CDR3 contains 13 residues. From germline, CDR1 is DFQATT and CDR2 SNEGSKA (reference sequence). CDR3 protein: CSARDSFNYGYTF.

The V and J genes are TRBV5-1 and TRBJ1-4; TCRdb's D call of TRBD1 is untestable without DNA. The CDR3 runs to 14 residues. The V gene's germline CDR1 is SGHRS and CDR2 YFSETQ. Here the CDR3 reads CASSLDPRGEKLFF.

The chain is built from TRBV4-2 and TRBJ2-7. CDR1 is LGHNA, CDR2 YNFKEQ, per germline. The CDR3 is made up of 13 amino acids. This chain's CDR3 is CASSQGVGYEQYF.

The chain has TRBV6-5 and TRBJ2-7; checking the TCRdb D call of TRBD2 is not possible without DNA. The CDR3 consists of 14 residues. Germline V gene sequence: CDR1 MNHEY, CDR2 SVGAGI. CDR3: CASIAAGTMGKQYF.

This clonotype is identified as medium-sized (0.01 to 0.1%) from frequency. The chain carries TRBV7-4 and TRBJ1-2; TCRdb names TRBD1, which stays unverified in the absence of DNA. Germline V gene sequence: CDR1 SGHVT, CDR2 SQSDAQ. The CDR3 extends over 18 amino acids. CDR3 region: CASSLVVVAKGGRRGYTF.

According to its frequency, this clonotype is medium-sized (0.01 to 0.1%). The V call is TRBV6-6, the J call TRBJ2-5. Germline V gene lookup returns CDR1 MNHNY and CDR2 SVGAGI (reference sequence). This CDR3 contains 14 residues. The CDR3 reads CASSYTGLKETQYF.

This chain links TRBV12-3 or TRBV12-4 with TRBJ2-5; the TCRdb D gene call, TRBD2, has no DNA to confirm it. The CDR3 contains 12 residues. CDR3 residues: CASSGLAETQYF.

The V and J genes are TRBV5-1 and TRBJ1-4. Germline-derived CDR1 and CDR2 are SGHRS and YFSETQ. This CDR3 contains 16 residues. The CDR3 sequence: CASSPLDWSANEKLFF.

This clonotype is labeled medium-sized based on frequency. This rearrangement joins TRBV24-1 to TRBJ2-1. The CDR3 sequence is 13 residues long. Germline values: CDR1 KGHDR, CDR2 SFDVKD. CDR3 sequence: CATSDLQDNEQFF.

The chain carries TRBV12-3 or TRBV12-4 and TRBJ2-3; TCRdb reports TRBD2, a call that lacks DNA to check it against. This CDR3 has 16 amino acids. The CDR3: CASSSGARASTDTQYF.